The 30 T cell receptor beta chains listed next were all sequenced from one sample in a study of blood T cells in healthy people across ages. Through a sample-barcoded 5' primer and a J-beta primer mix, a second PCR was run for roughly 6 to 12 cycles. MiXCR, run by TCRdb on the 5' RACE reads, gives a single entry per CDR3 protein. The top ten hold approximately 2% of the sample, which has over 1,500,000 distinct CDR3 sequences, less than 50% seen once. Sequencing was carried out using blood. The source is a middle-aged woman in good health.

This sequence joins TRBV6-1 and TRBJ2-1, with D unclear. CDR1 and CDR2 (germline): MNHNS, SASEGT. The CDR3 totals 17 residues. V was clipped by 6 bases and J by 0 bases, with 18 bases between them. This CDR3 is CASRKTLGSSSYNEQFF. CDR3 DNA sequence: TGTGCCAGCAGGAAGACGCTAGGGTCGAGCTCCTACAATGAGCAGTTCTTC.

This clonotype has more than one count but fewer than ten. J is TRBJ2-5 and V is TRBV28, with D tentatively TRBD2 (6 bases). Trimming left V 3 bases short and J 1 base short, with 15 bases between. From germline, CDR1 is MDHEN and CDR2 SYDVKM. The CDR3 sequence is 16 residues long. CDR3 coding DNA: TGTGCCAGCAGTTTGGGAAGGGACTCCTTCCAAGAGACCCAGTACTTC. It translates to CASSLGRDSFQETQYF.

The chain links TRBV20-1 to TRBJ1-1; 9 positions agree with TRBD1. The CDR3 totals 14 residues. The germline V gene has CDR1 DFQATT and CDR2 SNEGSKA (reference sequence). V dropped 6 bases and J dropped 4; count of bases not matched to a gene: 9. Written as DNA, the CDR3 is TGCAGTGCCACACAGGGGGCATGGGTCACTGAAGCTTTCTTT. It yields the protein CSATQGAWVTEAFF.

This clonotype was seen a handful of times. For the CDR3, the DNA is TGCAGTGCCTTACCGCAGTATTTT. The encoded protein is CSALPQYF. The V call is TRBV20-1, the J call TRBJ2-3; D unresolved. V was pared by 6 bases and J by 10 bases, with 5 bases between. CDR1 DFQATT and CDR2 SNEGSKA come from the germline V gene (reference sequence). CDR3 length: 8 residues.

This clonotype was found a few times. The chain links TRBV7-2 to TRBJ1-2; possible D gene TRBD1, 5 bases. This CDR3 has 17 amino acids. CDR1 is SGHTA and CDR2 is FQGNSA in the germline V gene. Trimming stripped 4 bases from V and 4 bases from J, with 22 bases between. In DNA form, the CDR3 reads TGTGCCAGCAGCTCCACCCCGGGGGGGGTAGGAATCTATGGCTACACCTTC. It yields the protein CASSSTPGGVGIYGYTF.

This clonotype was picked up a small number of times. The rearrangement links TRBV27 to TRBJ2-7, with D unclear. The V end was cut by 6 bases, the J end by 2 bases, with 14 bases between. There are 14 residues in the CDR3. The V gene's germline CDR1 is MNHEY and CDR2 SMNVEV (reference sequence). DNA for the CDR3: TGTGCCAGCAGGAAATCGGATCAGCCCTACGAGCAGTACTTC. Translation gives CASRKSDQPYEQYF.

The table lists this clonotype with a few counts. The chain recombines TRBV20-1 with TRBJ2-1, with TRBD1 as a possible D gene (5 bases). This CDR3 spans 12 amino acids. V lost 1 base to trimming and J lost 10 bases, with 11 bases between them. In germline, CDR1 is DFQATT, CDR2 SNEGSKA (reference sequence). The CDR3 loop is CSARVGPGEQFF. As DNA, the CDR3 is TGCAGTGCTAGAGTCGGGCCAGGGGAGCAGTTCTTC.

This clonotype was seen only a few times. The rearrangement links TRBV29-1 to TRBJ2-5; the match to TRBD2 covers 12 bases. The CDR3 runs to 13 residues. Germline V gene sequence: CDR1 SQVTM, CDR2 ANQGSEA. Trimming took 6 bases from V and 6 from J; bases not matched to a gene: 5. The CDR3 reads CSVKTSGGQTQYF. For the CDR3, the DNA is TGCAGCGTGAAGACTAGCGGGGGACAGACCCAGTACTTC.

V is TRBV7-9 and J is TRBJ2-7; unclear D gene. The CDR3 loop spans 15 amino acids. The germline V and J ends were trimmed by 1 base and 0 bases, with 10 bases remaining between them. Germline values: CDR1 SEHNR, CDR2 FQNEAQ (reference sequence). CDR3 sequence reads: CASSLGFSSSYEQYF. The CDR3 DNA reads as TGTGCCAGCAGCTTAGGGTTCTCGAGCTCCTACGAGCAGTACTTC. The complete variable domain, with remaining parts taken from reference TRBV7-9 and TRBJ2-7, reads DTGVSQNPRHKITKRGQNVTFRCDPISEHNRLYWYRQTLGQGPEFLTYFQNEAQLEKSRLLSDRFSAERPKGSFSTLEIQRTEQGDSAMYLCASSLGFSSSYEQYFGPGTRLTVT.

The rearrangement links TRBV7-2 to TRBJ1-5; D not certain. Germline CDR1 is SGHTA and CDR2 is FQGNSA. V dropped 2 bases and J dropped 3 bases, with 8 bases sitting between them. This CDR3 is 14 amino acids long. Here the CDR3 DNA reads TGTGCCAGCAGCTTAACGGGAAACAATCAGCCCCAGCATTTT. Protein sequence: CASSLTGNNQPQHF.

The chain is built from TRBV7-9 and TRBJ2-1; 7 bases are a match to TRBD2. From germline, CDR1 is SEHNR and CDR2 FQNEAQ (reference sequence). V was pared by 0 bases and J by 5 bases, with 10 bases of the junction left unmatched. CDR3 length: 17 amino acids. CDR3 region: CASSLAVLTGGNNEQFF. Written as DNA, the CDR3 is TGTGCCAGCAGCTTAGCGGTACTTACCGGGGGGAACAATGAGCAGTTCTTC.

Worth noting for this clonotype: One end of the junction is discordant with germline, which a read error may explain. This sequence joins TRBV7-7 and TRBJ2-2; D call uncertain. The CDR3 is made up of 13 amino acids. From germline, CDR1 is SSHAT and CDR2 FNYEAQ (reference sequence). CDR3 DNA sequence: TGTGCTAGCAGCCCAACGACCGCCGGGGAGCTGTTTTTT. Residues: CASSPTTAGELFF.

This clonotype was picked up a small number of times. The V and J genes are TRBV7-4 and TRBJ2-7, with D perhaps TRBD2 (6 bases). The germline gives CDR1 SGHVT, CDR2 SQSDAQ. The length of the CDR3 is 14 residues. Trimming removed 3 bases from V and 4 bases from J, with 13 bases in between. The CDR3 is CASSFILALYEQYF. CDR3 nucleotides: TGTGCCAGCAGCTTCATCCTAGCGTTGTACGAGCAGTACTTC.

This clonotype was seen a few times. The rearrangement uses TRBV4-2 and TRBJ2-3; tentatively, D is TRBD2 (6 bases). Trimming removed 1 base at V and 5 bases at J, with 10 bases between. The CDR3 runs to 14 residues. CDR1 is LGHNA, CDR2 YNFKEQ, per germline. The CDR3 reads CASSQGMGGDTQYF. The CDR3 DNA sequence: TGTGCCAGCAGCCAAGGGATGGGGGGAGATACGCAGTATTTT.

This clonotype turned up a few times. The V gene is TRBV2, the J gene TRBJ2-3; D gene unclear. This CDR3 contains 13 residues. Germline V CDR1 and CDR2: SNHLY, FYNNEI. Trimming removed 7 bases from V and 6 bases from J, with 14 bases in between. The CDR3 bases are TGTGCCAGCATCTCCCAGCAAACGGATACGCAGTATTTT. Amino acids: CASISQQTDTQYF.

J is TRBJ2-7 and V is TRBV6-6; no definite D call. There are 16 residues in the CDR3. Germline V gives CDR1 MNHNY, CDR2 SVGAGI (reference sequence). Between the trimmed V and J ends, which lost 4 bases and 6 bases, there was a span of 22 bases. The CDR3 DNA reads TGTGCCAGCAGTTCTCTAGAAGGCACCTCTGAGTGCGAGCAGTACTTC. Protein product: CASSSLEGTSECEQYF.

The rearrangement links TRBV7-6 to TRBJ2-5; D unclear. Trimming took 4 bases from V and 5 from J, leaving 17 bases between them. The CDR3 covers 15 residues. From germline, CDR1 is SGHVS and CDR2 FNYEAQ. The CDR3 spells CASSSPELGVETQYF. As DNA, the CDR3 is TGTGCCAGCAGCTCCCCAGAGCTCGGCGTGGAGACCCAGTACTTC.

This clonotype has just one count. This rearrangement joins TRBV20-1 to TRBJ1-2; the match to TRBD1 covers 11 bases. This CDR3 spans 16 amino acids. With 0 bases clipped from V and 5 bases from J, the junction kept 8 bases outside the gene matches. Per germline, CDR1 DFQATT and CDR2 SNEGSKA (reference sequence). The CDR3, as DNA: TGCAGTGCTAGAGATTTAAGTGGGACAGGGGGTTATGGCTACACCTTC. It encodes CSARDLSGTGGYGYTF.

V and J are TRBV3-1 and TRBJ2-1, with TRBD2 identical over 8 bases. Unmatched junction bases numbered 8, after V lost 1 base and J lost 0 bases. CDR1 and CDR2 from the germline V gene are LGHDT and YNNKEL (reference sequence). The CDR3 is 18 residues long. DNA of the CDR3: TGTGCCAGCAGCCAAGTCACAACGGGGGGGAGCTCCTACAATGAGCAGTTCTTC. It translates to CASSQVTTGGSSYNEQFF.

This clonotype was recorded a few times. V usage is TRBV20-1 and J usage is TRBJ2-7; D possibly corresponds to TRBD1 (5 bases). CDR3 size: 12 residues. The germline CDR1 and CDR2 sequences are DFQATT and SNEGSKA (reference sequence). V lost 2 bases and J 2 bases, leaving 7 bases between the germline ends. CDR3 loop: CSARPGTYEQYF. DNA of the CDR3: TGCAGTGCTAGACCAGGGACCTACGAGCAGTACTTC.

The V gene is TRBV6-1, the J gene TRBJ2-1; maybe TRBD2 (7 bases). Per the germline V gene, CDR1 is MNHNS and CDR2 is SASEGT. V gave up 4 bases and J gave up 4 bases, with 20 bases separating them. The CDR3 has 17 amino acids. The CDR3 DNA is TGTGCCAGCAGTGGCCCCATGGGTGCGGGGGCTTACAATGAGCAGTTCTTC. Protein product: CASSGPMGAGAYNEQFF.

The V and J genes are TRBV28 and TRBJ2-7, with TRBD2 as a possible D gene (7 bases). V gave up 2 bases and J gave up 4 bases, with 18 bases separating them. The V gene's germline CDR1 is MDHEN and CDR2 SYDVKM. The CDR3 consists of 16 residues. The CDR3 reads CASSLPLPGGAYEQYF. The CDR3 nucleotides are TGTGCCAGCAGTTTACCCCTCCCTGGGGGGGCATACGAGCAGTACTTC.

The chain links TRBV3-1 to TRBJ2-1; 11 nucleotides line up with TRBD2. Germline loops: CDR1 LGHDT, CDR2 YNNKEL (reference sequence). The CDR3 sequence is 19 residues long. V lost 1 base, J lost 5 bases, and 13 bases stayed unmatched. Here the CDR3 reads CASSQGGSGGAISHNEQFF. The CDR3 DNA is TGTGCCAGCAGCCAAGGAGGTAGCGGGGGGGCCATTAGCCACAATGAGCAGTTCTTC.

The chain employs TRBV7-2 and TRBJ2-1, with 7 bases identical to TRBD2. This CDR3 has 16 residues. CDR1 and CDR2 (germline): SGHTA, FQGNSA. V was pared by 1 base and J by 8 bases, with 11 bases of the junction left unmatched. The CDR3 protein is CASSLVGPAGFHEQFF. Here the CDR3 DNA reads TGTGCCAGCAGCTTAGTCGGCCCAGCGGGATTCCATGAGCAGTTCTTC. The whole variable domain, remainder taken from reference TRBV7-2 and TRBJ2-1, is GAGVSQSPSNKVTEKGKDVELRCDPISGHTALYWYRQSLGQGLEFLIYFQGNSAPDKSGLPSDRFSAERTGGSVSTLTIQRTQQEDSAVYLCASSLVGPAGFHEQFFGPGTRLTVL.

This clonotype was observed a single time. The chain combines TRBV20-1 with TRBJ1-5; 7 nucleotides align to TRBD1. CDR1 and CDR2 (germline): DFQATT, SNEGSKA (reference sequence). The length of the CDR3 is 15 residues. V lost 3 bases to trimming and J lost 0 bases; unmatched junction nucleotides: 5. CDR3 DNA: TGCAGTGCTAGTCCCAGGGGGTATAGCAATCAGCCCCAGCATTTT. It yields the protein CSASPRGYSNQPQHF.

The gene calls are TRBV28 and TRBJ2-5, with 8 bases matching TRBD1. CDR1 is MDHEN, CDR2 SYDVKM, per germline. This CDR3 has 15 amino acids. The ends lost 5 bases at V and 4 bases at J; junction bases unmatched: 9. The DNA for the CDR3 is TGTGCCAGCAGTACCATCAGGGGGCGCAGAGAGACCCAGTACTTC. Residues: CASSTIRGRRETQYF.

The rearrangement joins TRBV2 to TRBJ2-3; 7 bases line up with TRBD2. Trimming cost V 8 bases and J 1 base; bases outside gene matches: 3. The CDR3 length is 13 residues. In germline, CDR1 is SNHLY, CDR2 FYNNEI. CDR3 nucleotides: TGTGCCAGCCGGCTAGCGGGCACAGATACGCAGTATTTT. Translation gives CASRLAGTDTQYF.

Comment on this clonotype: A much bigger clone sits one base away, suggesting this may be a read error. The genes are TRBV28 and TRBJ2-1; the D is unclear. Germline CDR1 MDHEN, CDR2 SYDVKM. This CDR3 contains 11 residues. Here the CDR3 reads CATSPWDEQFF. The CDR3 nucleotides are TGTGCCACCAGTCCCTGGGATGAGCAGTTCTTC.

A few counts support this clonotype. The rearrangement uses TRBV20-1 and TRBJ1-4, with D possibly TRBD1 on 5 matching bases. CDR3 length: 13 residues. Trimming left V 6 bases short and J 3 bases short, with 11 bases between. The germline gives CDR1 DFQATT, CDR2 SNEGSKA (reference sequence). CDR3 in amino acids: CSARDSSNEKLFF. DNA for the CDR3: TGCAGTGCAAGGGACTCTTCTAATGAAAAACTGTTTTTT.

This clonotype was picked up a small number of times. The rearrangement joins TRBV5-6 to TRBJ1-4; possibly TRBD1 for D (5 bases). This CDR3 is 15 amino acids long. The V gene lost 0 bases and the J gene lost 2 bases, with 8 bases spanning the gap. Germline V CDR1 and CDR2: SGHDT, YYEEEE. The CDR3 sequence: CASSLAWGTNEKLFF. CDR3 bases: TGTGCCAGCAGCTTGGCGTGGGGGACTAATGAAAAACTGTTTTTT.